This record concerns one T cell receptor (beta chain) sequence. The antigen is unknown. The data originate from a study of Ad26.COV2.S vaccination and SARS-CoV-2 variants. Study results and caveats: Vaccine and placebo groups showed comparable non-spike TCR breadth. Measures of TCR breadth and depth may have fallen short of total T cell responses. Those who received the vaccine showed greater spike-specific TCR breadth than those given placebo. In vaccinated individuals, spike-specific CD8+ and CD4+ T cell responses reportedly displayed substantial breadth.

The data were produced by immunoSEQ multiplex PCR, yet TCRdb's version contains in-frame clones alone and is incomplete. The sample gives just over 350,000 clones, roughly 94% of which show up once; 3.9% is in the top ten. V was pared by 6 bases and J by 4 bases, with 6 bases of the junction left unmatched. The CDR3 covers 15 residues. Germline V CDR1 and CDR2: SGDLS, YYNGEE. Sequencing was performed on peripheral blood, taken after recovery from COVID-19. The clonotype was recovered from a human donor who had recovered from COVID-19. The chain joins TRBV9 to TRBJ2-3, with 12 bases aligning to TRBD2. The CDR3 is CASNGLAGLADTQYF. CDR3 DNA: TGTGCCAGCAATGGACTAGCGGGGCTCGCAGATACGCAGTATTTT.